These 29 T cell receptor beta chains were all obtained from the same sample, sequenced in a study of a mutant IDH1 vaccine in newly diagnosed glioma. Time point indicated: week 23, last vaccination. All doses held 300 ug of mutant IDH1 20-mer peptide, with topical imiquimod. These receptors have no identified antigens. TCRdb's copy holds only in-frame clones and misses some; the assay was immunoSEQ multiplex PCR. Altogether about 29,000 clones are present, 65% to 85% being singletons, with the ten largest covering over 7%. Sequencing used PBMCs, obtained from a glioma patient whose treatment included an IDH1 peptide vaccine. These TCRs come from a woman between 18 and 30 years old with glioma.

The chain joins TRBV6-1 to TRBJ1-3, with a weak D call TRBD1 (5 bases). The germline V gene encodes CDR1 MNHNS and CDR2 SASEGT. Trimming left V 3 bases short and J 3 bases short, with 18 bases between. This CDR3 has 17 amino acids. CDR3 nucleotides: TGTGCCAGCAGTGACGGTAGACAGAGGGGTTATGGAAACACCATATATTTT. Translated, it gives CASSDGRQRGYGNTIYF.

V is TRBV2 and J is TRBJ2-3, with D perhaps matching TRBD1 or TRBD2 (5 bases each). V was pared by 6 bases and J by 6 bases, with 13 bases between. CDR1 SNHLY and CDR2 FYNNEI come from the germline V gene. This CDR3 has 13 residues. The CDR3 spells CASRQGGSDTQYF. CDR3 DNA: TGTGCCAGCAGGCAGGGCGGGTCGGATACGCAGTATTTT.

The chain links TRBV9 to TRBJ2-7; TRBD2 agrees at 8 bases. Germline CDR1 and CDR2: SGDLS and YYNGEE. The CDR3 loop spans 15 amino acids. After removal of 2 bases from V and 2 bases from J, the junction contained 6 bases not matched to a gene. This CDR3 reads CASSVGAGATYEQYF. As DNA, the CDR3 is TGTGCCAGCAGCGTTGGAGCGGGGGCTACCTACGAGCAGTACTTC. Drawing the rest from reference TRBV9 and TRBJ2-7, the complete variable domain is DSGVTQTPKHLITATGQRVTLRCSPRSGDLSVYWYQQSLDQGLQFLIQYYNGEERAKGNILERFSAQQFPDLHSELNLSSLELGDSALYFCASSVGAGATYEQYFGPGTRLTVT.

In nucleotides, the CDR3 is TGTGCCAGCAAAACAGAAAGCTCCTATAATTCACCCCTCCACTTT. It translates to CASKTESSYNSPLHF. The chain is built from TRBV4-2 and TRBJ1-6, with D unresolved. The CDR3 is 15 residues long. With 7 bases removed from V and 0 bases from J, the gap between germline ends came to 10 bases. Germline V CDR1 and CDR2: LGHNA, YNFKEQ.

The chain recombines TRBV15 with TRBJ1-4, with D tentatively TRBD1 (5 bases). V was trimmed by 3 bases and J by 10 bases, leaving 18 bases between them. This CDR3 is built from 15 residues. Looked up from germline, CDR1 is LNHNV and CDR2 is YYDKDF (reference sequence). The CDR3 loop reads CATSSRGKENRKLFF. CDR3 nucleotides: TGTGCCACCAGCAGCCGGGGGAAGGAGAATAGAAAACTGTTTTTT.

V gene TRBV10-3 combines with J gene TRBJ1-5; no clear D. Between the trimmed V and J ends, which lost 0 bases and 4 bases, there was a span of 4 bases. Germline V gives CDR1 ENHRY, CDR2 SYGVKD. This CDR3 is built from 13 residues. This CDR3 is CAISESGNQPQHF. The CDR3 nucleotides are TGTGCCATCAGTGAGTCAGGGAATCAGCCCCAGCATTTT.

The rearrangement joins TRBV10-3 to TRBJ1-3, with unresolved D. The germline V and J ends were trimmed by 8 bases and 2 bases, with 16 bases remaining between them. Germline values: CDR1 ENHRY, CDR2 SYGVKD. CDR3 length equals 15 residues. The DNA for the CDR3 is TGTGCCATCTTTGATACCAACAGCCCTGGAAACACCATATATTTT. Its translation is CAIFDTNSPGNTIYF.

The V call is TRBV5-1, the J call TRBJ2-7; D is ambiguous. The V end was cut by 0 bases, the J end by 0 bases, with 10 bases between. Per germline, CDR1 SGHRS and CDR2 YFSETQ. CDR3 length: 15 amino acids. The chain's CDR3 is CASSLGASSSYEQYF. DNA for the CDR3: TGCGCCAGCAGCTTGGGGGCGAGCAGCTCCTACGAGCAGTACTTC.

V gene TRBV4-2 combines with J gene TRBJ2-1, with D hard to call. Germline CDR1 reads LGHNA; CDR2 reads YNFKEQ. This CDR3 has 13 residues. V shed 1 base and J shed 5 bases, with 6 bases lying between them. In nucleotides, the CDR3 is TGTGCCAGCAGCCAAGTTGGTGACAATGAGCAGTTCTTC. It codes for CASSQVGDNEQFF.

The chain couples TRBV4-2 to TRBJ2-3; D perhaps matches TRBD2 (6 bases). The V gene's germline CDR1 is LGHNA and CDR2 YNFKEQ. Trimming took 3 bases from V and 2 from J, leaving 15 bases between them. This CDR3 spans 16 amino acids. The CDR3 sequence is CASSQSGPGDTDTQYF. CDR3 in DNA: TGTGCCAGCAGCCAGTCCGGGCCGGGGGACACAGATACGCAGTATTTT.

This sequence joins TRBV7-6 and TRBJ2-5; D gene unclear. V lost 3 bases and J 5 bases, leaving 13 bases between the germline ends. The CDR3 is 14 amino acids. The germline V gene encodes CDR1 SGHVS and CDR2 FNYEAQ. Written as DNA, the CDR3 is TGTGCCAGCAGCTTCGGAAAGTTGAGGGAGACCCAGTACTTC. It is translated as CASSFGKLRETQYF. Filled out from reference TRBV7-6 and TRBJ2-5, the complete variable domain reads GAGVSQSPRYKVTKRGQDVALRCDPISGHVSLYWYRQALGQGPEFLTYFNYEAQQDKSGLPNDRFSAERPEGSISTLTIQRTEQRDSAMYRCASSFGKLRETQYFGPGTRLLVL.

The gene calls are TRBV9 and TRBJ2-7; 7 bases map to TRBD1. The V and J ends lost 0 bases and 3 bases, in that order; junction bases with no gene match: 6. The CDR3 runs to 15 residues. The V gene's germline CDR1 is SGDLS and CDR2 YYNGEE. CDR3 bases: TGTGCCAGCAGCGTAGGGTCAGGGGGTCGCTACGAGCAGTACTTC. Translating gives CASSVGSGGRYEQYF.

This rearrangement joins TRBV28 to TRBJ1-1, with D maybe TRBD1 (6 bases). The germline V gene encodes CDR1 MDHEN and CDR2 SYDVKM. The length of the CDR3 is 14 residues. V lost 2 bases, J lost 7 bases, and 14 bases lay in between. DNA for the CDR3: TGTGCCAGCAGTTTAGGGCGACAGGCGGGTGAAGCTTTCTTT. It specifies CASSLGRQAGEAFF.

This chain uses TRBV7-9 with TRBJ2-7; D not resolved. CDR1 and CDR2 (germline): SEHNR, FQNEAQ (reference sequence). This CDR3 spans 13 amino acids. V was trimmed by 5 bases and J by 4 bases, leaving 12 bases between them. The CDR3 reads CASSAWDGYEQYF. The DNA of the CDR3 is TGTGCCAGCAGCGCTTGGGATGGATACGAGCAGTACTTC.

This clone has only a few counts. The chain uses TRBV25-1 and TRBJ2-5; tentatively, D is TRBD2 (5 bases). V lost 2 bases and J 0 bases, leaving 13 bases between the germline ends. In germline, CDR1 is MGHDK, CDR2 SYGVNS. CDR3 length: 16 amino acids. Here the CDR3 reads CASSESEGRHQETQYF. CDR3 in DNA: TGTGCCAGCAGTGAAAGTGAGGGCAGACACCAAGAGACCCAGTACTTC.

The chain couples TRBV4-1 to TRBJ2-7; D possibly corresponds to TRBD2 (7 bases). V was shortened by 5 bases and J by 0 bases, with 14 bases between the two germline ends. Germline CDR1 MGHRA, CDR2 YSYEKL. There are 15 residues in the CDR3. The CDR3 protein is CASSETAGASYEQYF. CDR3 nucleotide sequence: TGCGCCAGCAGCGAAACCGCGGGGGCCTCCTACGAGCAGTACTTC.

J is TRBJ1-3 and V is TRBV9; a possible D gene is TRBD1 (5 bases). V lost 0 bases and J 1 base, leaving 11 bases between the germline ends. This CDR3 spans 16 amino acids. Germline CDR1 is SGDLS and CDR2 is YYNGEE. CDR3 DNA sequence: TGTGCCAGCAGCGTAGGATCGGGGGGTTCTGGAAACACCATATATTTT. Translating gives CASSVGSGGSGNTIYF.

This clone has only a few counts. The chain combines TRBV5-4 with TRBJ2-7; 8 bases agree with TRBD1. Germline assignment: CDR1 SGHNT and CDR2 YYREEE (reference sequence). V lost 2 bases, J lost 4 bases, and 5 bases stayed unmatched. The CDR3 covers 14 residues. The CDR3 sequence: CASSFAGGRYEQYF. CDR3 nucleotides: TGTGCCAGCAGCTTTGCAGGGGGCAGGTACGAGCAGTACTTC.

V usage is TRBV19 and J usage is TRBJ2-1; 7 nucleotides agree with TRBD2. This CDR3 has 13 amino acids. Germline V gene data show CDR1 as LNHDA and CDR2 as SQIVND (reference sequence). V lost 8 bases, J lost 7 bases, and 8 bases stayed unmatched. CDR3 in DNA: TGTGCCAGTTCGAGCGGGAACGAGAATGAGCAGTTCTTC. It encodes CASSSGNENEQFF.

J is TRBJ2-5 and V is TRBV7-9; TRBD2 matches at 9 bases. Germline V gene data show CDR1 as SEHNR and CDR2 as FQNEAQ (reference sequence). CDR3 length: 15 amino acids. J gave up 5 bases and V 5 bases, and 9 bases lay outside the gene matches. The CDR3, as DNA: TGTGCCAGCAGCCCTAGAGCGGGAGGTGGGGAGACCCAGTACTTC. This gives the protein CASSPRAGGGETQYF.

The V call is TRBV29-1, the J call TRBJ2-1; D remains ambiguous. CDR3 length: 19 residues. V was pared by 0 bases and J by 4 bases, with 25 bases between. Germline CDR1 reads SQVTM; CDR2 reads ANQGSEA. CDR3 in amino acids: CSVEDGVVMSSMGYNEQFF. The CDR3 DNA reads as TGCAGCGTTGAAGATGGGGTCGTAATGTCGAGTATGGGGTACAATGAGCAGTTCTTC.

J is TRBJ1-3 and V is TRBV5-1; possible D gene TRBD1, 5 bases. V lost 3 bases to trimming and J lost 4 bases, with 11 bases between them. The CDR3 length is 14 residues. The germline V gene encodes CDR1 SGHRS and CDR2 YFSETQ. The CDR3: CASSYPGSGNTIYF. Written as DNA, the CDR3 is TGCGCCAGCAGCTACCCAGGGAGCGGAAACACCATATATTTT. Full variable domain (missing parts from reference TRBV5-1 and TRBJ1-3): KAGVTQTPRYLIKTRGQQVTLSCSPISGHRSVSWYQQTPGQGLQFLFEYFSETQRNKGNFPGRFSGRQFSNSRSEMNVSTLELGDSALYLCASSYPGSGNTIYFGEGSWLTVV.

The chain is built from TRBV5-5 and TRBJ2-5; 11 bases map to TRBD2. The CDR3 consists of 17 residues. The germline V gene has CDR1 SGHKS and CDR2 YYEKEE (reference sequence). With V trimmed by 4 bases and J by 3 bases, 11 bases remained unmatched. CDR3: CASSPRLSSGGKETQYF. The CDR3 DNA reads as TGTGCCAGCAGCCCTCGACTCTCTAGCGGGGGGAAAGAGACCCAGTACTTC.

This clone was seen just once. The CDR3, as DNA: TGTGCCAGCAGTCGCCCCGGACCCGTCAAAAACATTCAGTACTTC. Protein product: CASSRPGPVKNIQYF. The V gene is TRBV6-5, the J gene TRBJ2-4; no clear D gene. The CDR3 spans 15 residues. V gave up 5 bases and J gave up 3 bases, with 14 bases separating them. The germline gives CDR1 MNHEY, CDR2 SVGAGI.

The V gene is TRBV30, the J gene TRBJ1-3; D remains ambiguous. V was shortened by 3 bases and J by 2 bases, with 17 bases between the two germline ends. CDR3 size: 16 residues. The germline gives CDR1 GTSNPN, CDR2 SVGIG (reference sequence). CDR3 protein: CAWSALGRLTGNTIYF. The CDR3 nucleotides are TGTGCCTGGAGCGCCCTCGGTCGGCTAACTGGAAACACCATATATTTT.

In its sample, this clone was seen once. The genes are TRBV2 and TRBJ2-3; the D gene is possibly TRBD2 (5 bases). The V and J ends lost 6 bases and 2 bases respectively, with 15 bases between them. The CDR3 covers 15 residues. The germline CDR1 and CDR2 sequences are SNHLY and FYNNEI. This chain's CDR3 is CASSVDYPSTDTQYF. The CDR3 nucleotides are TGTGCCAGCAGCGTCGACTACCCTTCCACAGATACGCAGTATTTT.

The sample holds a few counts of this clone. The CDR3 sequence is CASRGDSQETQYF. The CDR3, as DNA: TGTGCCAGCAGGGGGGACAGCCAAGAGACCCAGTACTTC. The chain uses TRBV2 and TRBJ2-5, with 7 bases that match TRBD1. From germline, CDR1 is SNHLY and CDR2 FYNNEI. The V segment lost 6 bases and the J segment 1 base; nucleotides outside the gene matches: 2. This CDR3 has 13 residues.

This clone was picked up a small number of times. The V call is TRBV5-1, the J call TRBJ1-1; D perhaps matches TRBD1 (5 bases). The CDR3 is 13 amino acids. Germline loops: CDR1 SGHRS, CDR2 YFSETQ. V was cut by 2 bases and J by 6 bases, with 11 bases left in between. This CDR3 is CASSLRDDAEAFF. The CDR3 bases are TGCGCCAGCAGCTTAAGGGACGACGCTGAAGCTTTCTTT.

This sequence joins TRBV29-1 and TRBJ2-3, with 11 bases that match TRBD2. The J segment lost 8 bases and the V segment lost 4 bases, leaving 5 bases of the junction unmatched. The CDR3 contains 13 residues. Germline V gives CDR1 SQVTM, CDR2 ANQGSEA. CDR3 sequence: CSVVAGGPSTQYF. DNA for the CDR3: TGCAGCGTTGTAGCGGGGGGGCCTTCTACGCAGTATTTT.